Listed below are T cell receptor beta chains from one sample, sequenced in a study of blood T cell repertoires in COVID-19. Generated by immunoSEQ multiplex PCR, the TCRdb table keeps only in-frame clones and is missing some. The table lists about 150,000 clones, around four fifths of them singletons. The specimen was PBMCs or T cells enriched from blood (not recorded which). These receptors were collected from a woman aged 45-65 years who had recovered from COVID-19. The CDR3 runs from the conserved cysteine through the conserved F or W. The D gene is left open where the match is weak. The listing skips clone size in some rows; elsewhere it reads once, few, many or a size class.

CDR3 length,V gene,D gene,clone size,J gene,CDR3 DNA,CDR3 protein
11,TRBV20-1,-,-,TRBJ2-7,TGCAGTGCTACCAGAAGCTACGAGCAGTACTTC,CSATRSYEQYF
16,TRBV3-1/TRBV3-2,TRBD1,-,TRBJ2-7,TGTGCCAGCAGCCCCCTTTTCGGACAGGGGTTCTACGAGCAGTACTTC,CASSPLFGQGFYEQYF
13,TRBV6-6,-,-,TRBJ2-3,TGTGCCAGCGCCCCGGGGCGGGGAGATACGCAGTATTTT,CASAPGRGDTQYF
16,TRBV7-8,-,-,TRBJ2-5,TGTGCCAGCAGCCCCTATGGGAGGGGGGTAAGAGAGACCCAGTACTTC,CASSPYGRGVRETQYF
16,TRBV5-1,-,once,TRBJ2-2,TGCGCCAGCAGCGTATCTGGGGGCGCGAACACCGGGGAGCTGTTTTTT,CASSVSGGANTGELFF
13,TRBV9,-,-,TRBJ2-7,TGTGCCAGCAGCGTAGATGGCACCTACGAGCAGTACTTC,CASSVDGTYEQYF
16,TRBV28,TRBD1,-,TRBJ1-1,TGTGCCACCCTGCCGGACAGGGGCGCGATGAACACTGAAGCTTTCTTT,CATLPDRGAMNTEAFF
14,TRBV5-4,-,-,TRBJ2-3,TGTGCCAGCAGCCTCCCACAGGGTTCGCGAACGCAGTATTTT,CASSLPQGSRTQYF
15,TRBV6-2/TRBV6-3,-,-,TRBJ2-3,TGTGCCAGCAGTTACGAGGAGAGAGGCACAGATACGCAGTATTTT,CASSYEERGTDTQYF
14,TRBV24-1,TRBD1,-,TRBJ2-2,TGTGCCACCAGTGACAACAGGGGATTCGGGGAGCTGTTTTTT,CATSDNRGFGELFF
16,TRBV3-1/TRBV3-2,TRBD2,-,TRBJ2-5,TGTGCCAGCAGCCAATGTTGCGGGGGTCTGAAAGAGACCCAGTACTTC,CASSQCCGGLKETQYF
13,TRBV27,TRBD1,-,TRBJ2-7,TGTGCCAGCAGTTTTGGGACAGGGGGCGAGCAGTACTTC,CASSFGTGGEQYF
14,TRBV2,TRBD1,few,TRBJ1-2,TGTGCCAGCAGTGAGTCTGACAGGGGTTATGGCTACACCTTC,CASSESDRGYGYTF
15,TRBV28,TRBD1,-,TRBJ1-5,TGTGCCAGCAGCATGACAGGGGGATACAATCAGCCCCAGCATTTT,CASSMTGGYNQPQHF
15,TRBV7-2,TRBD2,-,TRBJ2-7,TGTGCCAGCAGCTTATTAGCAGCGGGGACTTACGAGCAGTACTTC,CASSLLAAGTYEQYF
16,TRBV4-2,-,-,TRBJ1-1,TGTGCCAGCAGCCGAAAAAGGGGATTAGAAAACACTGAAGCTTTCTTT,CASSRKRGLENTEAFF
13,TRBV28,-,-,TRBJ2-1,TGTGCCAGCAAGACTAGGCCGATCAATGAGCAGTTCTTC,CASKTRPINEQFF
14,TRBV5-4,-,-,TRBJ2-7,TGTGCCAGCAGCTTGGGTAGAGTCTCCTACGAGCAGTACTTC,CASSLGRVSYEQYF
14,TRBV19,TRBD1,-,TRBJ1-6,TGTGCCAGTAGCCCGGGACAGTATAATTCACCCCTCCACTTT,CASSPGQYNSPLHF
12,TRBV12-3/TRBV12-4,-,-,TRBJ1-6,TGTGCCAGCAGCTTAGCCGGGTCACCCCTCCACTTT,CASSLAGSPLHF
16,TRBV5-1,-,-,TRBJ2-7,TGCGCCAGCAGCTTGGGAGGGAGCTTCTCTTTTTACGAGCAGTACTTC,CASSLGGSFSFYEQYF
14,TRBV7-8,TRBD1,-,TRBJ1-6,TGTGCCAGCAGCTTAGGACAGGGCAGCTCACCCCTCCACTTT,CASSLGQGSSPLHF
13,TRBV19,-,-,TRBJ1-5,TGTGCCAGTAGTATAGGGGGCGTCCAGCCCCAGCATTTT,CASSIGGVQPQHF
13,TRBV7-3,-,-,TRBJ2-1,TGTGCCAGCAGCCTCGGGACTGTTCATGAGCAGTTCTTC,CASSLGTVHEQFF
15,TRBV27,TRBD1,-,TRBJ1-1,TGTGCCAGCAAACCCACCGGGACAGGGTCCACTGAAGCTTTCTTT,CASKPTGTGSTEAFF
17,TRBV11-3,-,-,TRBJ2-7,TGTGCCAGCAGCTTACTTGGTTGGGGCCAGGGAGGCTACGAGCAGTACTTC,CASSLLGWGQGGYEQYF
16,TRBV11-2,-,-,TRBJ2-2,TGTGCCAGCAGCCCACCGGGACTCACGAACACCGGGGAGCTGTTTTTT,CASSPPGLTNTGELFF
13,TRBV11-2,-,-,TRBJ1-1,TGTGCCAGCAGCTCAGCGGGGTGGACTGAAGCTTTCTTT,CASSSAGWTEAFF
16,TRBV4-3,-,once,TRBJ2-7,TGCGCCAGCAGCCAAAGACTGGAAGCGAGCTCCTACGAGCAGTACTTC,CASSQRLEASSYEQYF